This TCR beta chain was sequenced for a study of T cell repertoires in cytomegalovirus infection. This clonotype was picked up a small number of times. Its specificity is unknown. TCRdb reprocessed the reads with MiXCR, giving one entry per CDR3 protein. The sample carries tens of thousands of distinct CDR3 sequences, about 24% recorded once. CDR3 length equals 11 residues. Trimming removed 7 bases from V and 3 bases from J, with 6 bases in between. The chain links TRBV12-3 or TRBV12-4 to TRBJ1-1, with a weak D call TRBD1 (5 bases). This specimen consisted of CD8+ T cells from cultured PBMCs, obtained from culture after CMV antigen stimulation. The source is a human donor in good health (CMV status not recorded). Some clones in this sample may be carry-over from other donors' samples. For the CDR3, the DNA is TGTGCCAGCAAGGGGTACACTGAAGCTTTCTTT. Its translation is CASKGYTEAFF.